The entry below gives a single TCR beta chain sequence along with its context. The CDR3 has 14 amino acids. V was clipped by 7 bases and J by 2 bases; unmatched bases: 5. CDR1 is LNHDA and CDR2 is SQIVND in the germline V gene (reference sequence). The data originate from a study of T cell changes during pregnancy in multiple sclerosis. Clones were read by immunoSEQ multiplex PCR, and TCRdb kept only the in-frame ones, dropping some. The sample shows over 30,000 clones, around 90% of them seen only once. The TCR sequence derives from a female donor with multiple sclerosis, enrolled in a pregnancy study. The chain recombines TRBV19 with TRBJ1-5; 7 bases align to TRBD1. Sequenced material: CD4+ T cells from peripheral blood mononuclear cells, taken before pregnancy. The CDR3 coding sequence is TGTGCCAGTACTTTCCAGGGGGGCAATCAGCCCCAGCATTTT. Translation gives CASTFQGGNQPQHF.